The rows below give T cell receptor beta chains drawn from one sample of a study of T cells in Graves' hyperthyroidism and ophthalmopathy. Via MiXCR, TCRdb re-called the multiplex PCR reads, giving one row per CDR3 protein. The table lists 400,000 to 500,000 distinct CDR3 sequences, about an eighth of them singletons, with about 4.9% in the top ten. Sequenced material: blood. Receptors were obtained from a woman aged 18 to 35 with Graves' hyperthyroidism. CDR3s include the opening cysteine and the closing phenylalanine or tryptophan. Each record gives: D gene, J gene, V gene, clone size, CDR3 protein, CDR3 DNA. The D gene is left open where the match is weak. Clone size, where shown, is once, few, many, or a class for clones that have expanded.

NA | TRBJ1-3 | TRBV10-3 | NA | CAIATGGASGNTIYF | TGTGCCATCGCCACCGGGGGGGCCTCTGGAAACACCATATATTTT
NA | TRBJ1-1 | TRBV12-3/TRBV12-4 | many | CASSPQGLYTEAFF | TGTGCCAGCAGTCCCCAGGGGCTGTACACTGAAGCTTTCTTT
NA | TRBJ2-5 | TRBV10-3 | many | CAISESSRGFGETQYF | TGTGCCATCAGTGAGTCATCACGGGGGTTTGGGGAGACCCAGTACTTC
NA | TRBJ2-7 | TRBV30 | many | CAWSRGSNDEQYF | TGTGCCTGGAGTCGGGGTAGTAACGACGAGCAGTACTTC
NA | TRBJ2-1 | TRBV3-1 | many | CASSQDTGLHNEQFF | TGTGCCAGCAGCCAAGATACCGGACTCCACAATGAGCAGTTCTTC
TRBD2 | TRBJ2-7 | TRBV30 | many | CAWSGLAGVFEQYF | TGTGCCTGGAGCGGACTAGCGGGAGTGTTCGAGCAGTACTTC
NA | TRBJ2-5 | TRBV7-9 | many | CASSLAVSKETQYF | TGTGCCAGCAGCTTAGCCGTCAGCAAAGAGACCCAGTACTTC
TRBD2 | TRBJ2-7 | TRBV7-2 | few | CASSLAALGGRVYEQYF | TGTGCCAGCAGCTTAGCGGCCTTAGGCGGGAGAGTATACGAGCAGTACTTC
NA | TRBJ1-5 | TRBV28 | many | CASGNEGGGSNQPQHF | TGTGCCAGCGGAAACGAGGGGGGTGGGAGCAATCAGCCCCAGCATTTT
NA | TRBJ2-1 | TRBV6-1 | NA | CASSSQQGLNEQFF | TGTGCCAGCAGTTCCCAACAGGGCTTAAATGAGCAGTTCTTC
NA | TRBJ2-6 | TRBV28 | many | CASSLPLGGANVLTF | TGTGCCAGCAGTTTACCCCTAGGAGGGGCCAACGTCCTGACTTTC
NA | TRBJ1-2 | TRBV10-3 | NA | CAISDREGDSGYTF | TGTGCCATCAGTGACAGGGAAGGTGACTCTGGCTACACCTTC
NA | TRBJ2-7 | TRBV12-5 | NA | CASWGSSSYEQYF | TGTGCTAGTTGGGGGTCGAGCTCCTACGAGCAGTACTTC